These T cell receptor beta chains were read from a single sample in a study of cytomegalovirus exposure and HLA in healthy donors. The protocol was immunoSEQ multiplex PCR, while the TCRdb copy is restricted to in-frame clones and leaves out a portion. The sample lists about 190,000 clones, around 81% seen once, with more than 1.5% in the top ten. Input material: PBMCs. The source of these receptors is a man younger than 30 in good health and CMV-seronegative. Each CDR3 is given without its conserved first and last residue.

TRBV5-4	TRBJ2-3	ASSFTSGRADTQY
TRBV6-5	TRBJ2-1	ASSYSNMGGNEQF
TRBV30	TRBJ2-1	AWSAGTSGTPEF
TRBV19	TRBJ2-1	ASSRWTGRAYNEQF
TRBV2	TRBJ1-5	ASSEPEAYSNQPQH
TRBV4-3	TRBJ2-1	ASSHGTGWVSEQF
TRBV5-4	TRBJ2-6	ASSFSGAGANVLT
TRBV7-2	TRBJ1-5	ASSQGAQPRWPQH
TRBV7-9	TRBJ2-5	ASSFDSQETQY
TRBV7-2	TRBJ2-3	ASSLGPGGGTDTQY
TRBV4-2	TRBJ2-4	ASTLTPGAKNIQY
TRBV7-2	TRBJ2-7	ASRLASEGYEQY
TRBV19	TRBJ1-5	ASSPARDRGRIEH
TRBV20-1	TRBJ1-1	SARTGGIAF
TRBV7-9	TRBJ2-1	ASSLGRFNEQF
TRBV5-1	TRBJ1-1	ASSVGGDLSTEAF
TRBV21-1	TRBJ2-7	ASSKVAGIWVEQY
TRBV5-1	TRBJ2-1	ASSLVAGAENEQF
TRBV27	TRBJ2-1	ASSFRSGGPNEQF
TRBV7-8	TRBJ2-1	ASSPPGTGKNEQF
TRBV11-1	TRBJ2-1	ASSPKIAGDEQF
TRBV15	TRBJ2-6	ATSRNKGRGTGANVLT
TRBV4-3	TRBJ1-2	ASSQTLIGGTNYGYT
TRBV27	TRBJ1-5	ASSLVRGADQPQH
TRBV5-4	TRBJ2-1	ASNFGTSGPQGNEQF
TRBV25-1	TRBJ2-5	ASSVREGWGQETQY
TRBV13	TRBJ2-7	ASSLGRLGRVDEQY
TRBV15	TRBJ1-4	ATSRDTGGGEKLF
TRBV19	TRBJ2-6	ASSMPRSSGANVLT
TRBV7-3	TRBJ2-5	ASSQYRGSQETQY
TRBV7-2	TRBJ2-2	ASSRGANTGELF
TRBV18	TRBJ1-1	ASSPGTGGTEAF
TRBV4-1	TRBJ2-5	ASSLTDRDQETQY
TRBV5-6	TRBJ2-1	ASSFGLAGGTYNEQF
TRBV5-4	TRBJ2-3	ASSPPGLEFSDTQY
TRBV11-2	TRBJ2-4	ASSWGGEVNIQY
TRBV11-2	TRBJ2-5	ASSSIPGLAEQETQY